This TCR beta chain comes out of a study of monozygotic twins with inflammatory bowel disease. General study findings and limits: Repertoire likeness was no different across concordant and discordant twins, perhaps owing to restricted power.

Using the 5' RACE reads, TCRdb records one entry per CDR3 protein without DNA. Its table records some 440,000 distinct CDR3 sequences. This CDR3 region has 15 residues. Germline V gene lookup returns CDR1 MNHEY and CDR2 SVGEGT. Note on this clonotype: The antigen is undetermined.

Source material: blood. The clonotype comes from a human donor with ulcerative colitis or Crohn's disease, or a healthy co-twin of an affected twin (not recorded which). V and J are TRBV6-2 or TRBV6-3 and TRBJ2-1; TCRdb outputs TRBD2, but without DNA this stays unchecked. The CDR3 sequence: CASTQAGLPNNEQFF.